This is a list of T cell receptor beta chains from one sample in a study of neurological immune-mediated disorders. TCRdb recomputed calls from the 5' RACE reads with MiXCR, one row per CDR3 protein. In the table there are 55,000 to 65,000 distinct CDR3 sequences, around 3.4% of which are singletons. Material: PBMCs. These receptors all stem from a woman aged 25 to 39 with multiple sclerosis. Each CDR3 is given with its conserved first and last residue. Each record gives: clone size, V gene, J gene, D gene, CDR3 DNA, CDR3 protein. The D gene is left open where the match is weak. Clone size is not always given. Where it is, it says once, few, many or a class for expanded clones.

many	TRBV20-1	TRBJ1-5	-	TGCAGTGCTAGGCTGTCCGCGCTGGCGCCCCAGAATTTT	CSARLSALAPQNF
many	TRBV9	TRBJ2-1	-	TGTGCCAGCAGCGTTACTAGTTCAAATTACAATGAGCAGTTCTTC	CASSVTSSNYNEQFF
many	TRBV7-2	TRBJ2-5	-	TGTGCCAGCAGCTTAGTGCAGGAGACCCAGTACTTC	CASSLVQETQYF
many	TRBV4-1	TRBJ2-1	TRBD2	TGCGCCAGCAGCAATAAGGGAGGACTAGCGGGAGGTTCCTACAATGAGCAGTTCTTC	CASSNKGGLAGGSYNEQFF
few	TRBV28	TRBJ1-5	-	TGTGCCAGCACCCCAGTGGGGCCACAGCCCCAGAATTTT	CASTPVGPQPQNF
many	TRBV7-2	TRBJ2-1	-	TGTGCCAGCAGCTCCCCTCTTGTGGCATACAATGAGCAGTTCTTC	CASSSPLVAYNEQFF
many	TRBV20-1	TRBJ2-3	-	TGCAGTGCTAGAGTGGAGGTATCAACAGCAGATACGCAGTATTTT	CSARVEVSTADTQYF
many	TRBV5-1	TRBJ2-7	-	TGCGCCAGCAGCTTGGACCCCCCCGAGCAGTACTTC	CASSLDPPEQYF
many	TRBV12-3/TRBV12-4	TRBJ2-5	-	TGTGCCAGCAGTTTCGGTTGGGAGACCCAGTACTTC	CASSFGWETQYF
many	TRBV24-1	TRBJ2-1	-	TGTGCCACGGGTCGTGGGAATGAGCAGTTCTTC	CATGRGNEQFF
many	TRBV18	TRBJ2-3	-	TGTGCCAGCTCACCACCGGGGGCCGATACGCAGTATTTT	CASSPPGADTQYF
many	TRBV20-1	TRBJ2-3	-	TGCAGTGCTAGAGATCGGGCCGGGAAGCGTACAGATACGCAGTATTTT	CSARDRAGKRTDTQYF
-	TRBV6-6	TRBJ2-7	TRBD2	TGTGCCAGCAGTTTCACACCTTTCAGCGGGAGTCGGACCTACGAGCAGTACTTC	CASSFTPFSGSRTYEQYF
-	TRBV5-1	TRBJ1-2	-	TGCGCCAGCAGCTTATCGGAGGGGGATGGCTACACCTTC	CASSLSEGDGYTF
many	TRBV20-1	TRBJ2-3	TRBD2	TGCAGTGCTCCGCCCACTACTAGCGGGGGGGCCTCCTACACAGATACGCAGTATTTT	CSAPPTTSGGASYTDTQYF
many	TRBV7-2	TRBJ2-5	-	TGTGCCAGCAGCCCCCGAAGCGTAGGGGAGACCCAGTACTTC	CASSPRSVGETQYF
many	TRBV20-1	TRBJ2-1	-	TGCAGTGCGTTAGCGGAATCCAACTACTACAATGAGCAGTTCTTC	CSALAESNYYNEQFF
many	TRBV5-1	TRBJ1-2	-	TGCGCCAGCAGCTCCGAAGGTGCCTATGGCTACACCTTC	CASSSEGAYGYTF
many	TRBV10-3	TRBJ2-1	TRBD2	TGTGCCATCAGTGCTAGCGGGGGGGGAAACAATGAGCAGTTCTTC	CAISASGGGNNEQFF
many	TRBV6-6	TRBJ2-1	-	TGTGCCAGCGGAGGAGGGGGTTTATATGAGCAGTTCTTC	CASGGGGLYEQFF
few	TRBV27	TRBJ2-7	-	TGTGCCAGCAGGCGCCAGGCGCCCTACCACGAGCAGTACTTC	CASRRQAPYHEQYF
many	TRBV5-5	TRBJ1-1	-	TGTGCCAGCAGCTGGATAAGGGGGGACACTGAAGCTTTCTTT	CASSWIRGDTEAFF
-	TRBV7-2	TRBJ1-1	TRBD1	TGTGCCAGCAGCTTTTGGGGACAGGCGGGGCGAAACACTGAAGCTTTCTTT	CASSFWGQAGRNTEAFF
many	TRBV10-3	TRBJ1-2	TRBD1	TGTGCCATCAGCCAGGACAGGTTCTATGGCTACACCTTC	CAISQDRFYGYTF
many	TRBV6-2/TRBV6-3	TRBJ2-7	TRBD2	TGTGCCAGCAGCCGTACTAGCGCGGACTACGAGCAGTACTTC	CASSRTSADYEQYF
many	TRBV28	TRBJ1-1	-	TGTGCCAGCAGTCCCTCCGGGAAGAACACTGAAGCTTTCTTT	CASSPSGKNTEAFF
many	TRBV7-9	TRBJ1-6	-	TGTGCCAGCAGCCCTCAGGGGTCCTATAATTCACCCCTCCACTTT	CASSPQGSYNSPLHF
many	TRBV4-2	TRBJ2-2	-	TGTGCCAGCAGCCAAGAGCGAGCAAAGAACACCGGGGAGCTGTTTTTT	CASSQERAKNTGELFF
many	TRBV20-1	TRBJ2-3	TRBD2	TGCAGTGCTAGAGATACTAGCGGGAATACGCAGTATTTT	CSARDTSGNTQYF
many	TRBV15	TRBJ2-3	TRBD1	TGTGCCACCAGCAGAGAACAGGGGATCGATACGCAGTATTTT	CATSREQGIDTQYF
many	TRBV24-1	TRBJ2-3	-	TGTGCCACCAGTGACTTCTCGGATACGCAGTATTTT	CATSDFSDTQYF
few	TRBV29-1	TRBJ1-5	-	TGCAGCGTTATTATAGCGGGCAATCAGCCCCAGAATTTT	CSVIIAGNQPQNF
-	TRBV5-1	TRBJ1-4	-	TGCGCCAGCAGCCTACTTCCTAATGAAAAACTGTTTTTT	CASSLLPNEKLFF
many	TRBV20-1	TRBJ2-7	TRBD1	TGCAGTGCTCGGGCGGGACAGGGCCACGAGCAGTACTTC	CSARAGQGHEQYF
many	TRBV20-1	TRBJ1-6	-	TGCAGTGCCCTACCTAGCGGATCCTATAATTCACCCCTCAACTTT	CSALPSGSYNSPLNF
-	TRBV20-1	TRBJ1-5	TRBD1	TGCAGTGGTCGTAGGGACAGCAATCAGCCCCAGAATTTT	CSGRRDSNQPQNF
many	TRBV19	TRBJ1-5	-	TGTGCCAGTAGTATACAGGGAAGCAATCAGCCCCAGCATTTT	CASSIQGSNQPQHF
many	TRBV4-1	TRBJ2-7	-	TGCGCCAGCAGCACTCCCGGGGGCCGGGACGAGCAGTACTTC	CASSTPGGRDEQYF
many	TRBV9	TRBJ2-5	TRBD2	TGTGCCAGCAGCGTTACTAGCGTTGTCCAAGAGACCCAGTACTTC	CASSVTSVVQETQYF
many	TRBV9	TRBJ1-5	-	TGTGCCAGCTCCAGAGGGGGTATCAATCAGCCCCAGCATTTT	CASSRGGINQPQHF
many	TRBV21-1	TRBJ2-4	-	TGTGCCATACAACAGGGGGCTTGGATTCAGTACTTC	CAIQQGAWIQYF
many	TRBV5-1	TRBJ2-1	-	TGCGCCAGCAGCTTGTCATACCGCACCAATGAGCAGTTCTTC	CASSLSYRTNEQFF
many	TRBV7-8	TRBJ1-5	-	TGTGCCAGCAGCGCCGGTCCCCCAGGGGATGATCAGCCCCAGCATTTT	CASSAGPPGDDQPQHF